Listed here are 13 T cell receptor beta chains from one sample, sequenced in a study of T cells after yellow fever vaccination. TCRdb fed the 5' RACE reads into MiXCR, producing one record per CDR3 protein. This repertoire shows just under 85,000 distinct CDR3 sequences, about an eighth found once; its top ten account for around 24%. Sequencing used CD8+ T cells not binding an NS4B(214-222) dextramer, sorted from PBMCs, obtained around 3 weeks after the first yellow fever vaccination. The receptors stem from a man between 18 and 35 years old who received the YFV17D yellow fever vaccine.

V usage is TRBV28 and J usage is TRBJ2-3; D is undetermined. The CDR3 spans 15 residues. The V gene lost 3 bases and the J gene lost 0 bases, with 10 bases spanning the gap. Looked up from germline, CDR1 is MDHEN and CDR2 is SYDVKM. CDR3 in amino acids: CASSFSVTSTDTQYF. CDR3 nucleotide sequence: TGTGCCAGCAGTTTCTCGGTCACTAGCACAGATACGCAGTATTTT. Based on the CDR3 plus reference TRBV28 and TRBJ2-3, the full variable domain is DVKVTQSSRYLVKRTGEKVFLECVQDMDHENMFWYRQDPGLGLRLIYFSYDVKMKEKGDIPEGYSVSREKKERFSLILESASTNQTSMYLCASSFSVTSTDTQYFGPGTRLTVL.

The chain uses TRBV6-1 and TRBJ2-2; the D call may be TRBD1 or TRBD2 (5 bases each). Trimming shortened V by 7 bases and J by 5 bases, and 14 bases separated the two germline ends. The CDR3 runs to 14 residues. Germline V lookup: CDR1 MNHNS, CDR2 SASEGT. Here the CDR3 reads CASTHTGTTGELFF. The CDR3 nucleotides read TGTGCCAGCACCCACACGGGGACGACCGGGGAGCTGTTTTTT.

Here the CDR3 reads CASSGWPGGSQETQYF. The CDR3 region has the DNA TGTGCCAGCAGCGGGTGGCCAGGCGGTAGCCAAGAGACCCAGTACTTC. The J gene is TRBJ2-5, the V gene TRBV5-6; D call uncertain. The CDR3 is 16 residues long. The germline V gene has CDR1 SGHDT and CDR2 YYEEEE. V was pared by 4 bases and J by 1 base, with 17 bases between.

This clonotype was picked up a small number of times. The chain uses TRBV12-3 or TRBV12-4 and TRBJ2-5; D tentatively fits TRBD1 or TRBD2 (5 bases each). Trimming left V 5 bases short and J 4 bases short, with 8 bases between. The CDR3 runs 12 residues. Here the CDR3 reads CASSLGRETQYF. Written as DNA, the CDR3 is TGTGCCAGCAGTCTGGGACGAGAGACCCAGTACTTC.

This clonotype was seen ten or more times. This chain connects TRBV18 to TRBJ2-3, with no clear D. This CDR3 has 12 amino acids. CDR1 is KGHSH and CDR2 is LQKENI in the germline V gene. V gave up 0 bases and J gave up 4 bases, with 2 bases separating them. The CDR3 coding sequence is TGTGCCAGCTCACCACCGTCAGATACGCAGTATTTT. Its translation is CASSPPSDTQYF.

The chain's CDR3 is CASSLVAYEQYF. As DNA, the CDR3 is TGCGCCAGCAGCTTGGTCGCCTACGAGCAGTACTTC. This rearrangement joins TRBV5-1 to TRBJ2-7; D unresolved. The CDR3 has 12 amino acids. Between the trimmed V and J ends, which lost 0 bases and 2 bases, there was a span of 3 bases. CDR1 and CDR2 from the germline V gene are SGHRS and YFSETQ.

The chain links TRBV5-1 to TRBJ2-5, with D possibly TRBD1 on 6 matching bases. The germline V and J ends were trimmed by 4 bases and 1 base, with 17 bases remaining between them. This CDR3 region has 16 residues. CDR1 is SGHRS, CDR2 YFSETQ, per germline. This CDR3 is CASSAPPTGVQETQYF. The CDR3 DNA sequence: TGCGCCAGCAGCGCGCCCCCGACAGGCGTCCAAGAGACCCAGTACTTC.

The V gene is TRBV20-1, the J gene TRBJ1-1; D is perhaps TRBD1 (5 bases). Germline CDR1 DFQATT, CDR2 SNEGSKA (reference sequence). This CDR3 region has 12 residues. The V and J ends lost 0 bases and 6 bases respectively, with 8 bases between them. The CDR3 loop reads CSARDLGAEAFF. The DNA for the CDR3 is TGCAGTGCTAGAGATCTAGGGGCTGAAGCTTTCTTT.

This clonotype has only a few counts. J is TRBJ1-2 and V is TRBV12-5; D is ambiguous. V was pared by 2 bases and J by 7 bases, with 5 bases between. The CDR3 runs to 11 residues. Germline V gene data show CDR1 as LGHNT and CDR2 as FRNRAP. The CDR3 here is CASGLNTGYTF. CDR3 nucleotides: TGTGCTAGTGGTTTGAACACTGGCTACACCTTC.

The chain links TRBV6-2 or TRBV6-3 to TRBJ2-1; weak D call: TRBD2 (6 bases). Between the trimmed V and J ends, which lost 6 bases and 4 bases, there was a span of 10 bases. Per the germline V gene, CDR1 is MNHEY and CDR2 is SVGEGT. CDR3 length: 13 amino acids. CDR3 DNA sequence: TGTGCCAGCAGGCCCAGCGGGTACAATGAGCAGTTCTTC. This gives the protein CASRPSGYNEQFF.

The V call is TRBV12-3 or TRBV12-4, the J call TRBJ1-5, with TRBD1 matching over 9 bases. CDR3 length: 15 residues. The trim removed 5 bases at V and 6 bases at J, leaving 8 bases unmatched. CDR3 coding DNA: TGTGCCAGCAGTCCTACAGGGGGCGATCTTCAGCCCCAGCATTTT. This codes for CASSPTGGDLQPQHF.

This clonotype was detected ten times or more. This chain connects TRBV5-6 to TRBJ2-7; possible D gene TRBD2, 6 bases. V was clipped by 2 bases and J by 2 bases, with 11 bases between them. The CDR3 is 14 residues long. The germline V gene has CDR1 SGHDT and CDR2 YYEEEE. The DNA for the CDR3 is TGTGCCAGCAGCTTTCCCGGGACTCCCTACGAGCAGTACTTC. Translated, it gives CASSFPGTPYEQYF. The variable domain in full, completed from reference TRBV5-6 and TRBJ2-7, reads DAGVTQSPTHLIKTRGQQVTLRCSPKSGHDTVSWYQQALGQGPQFIFQYYEEEERQRGNFPDRFSGHQFPNYSSELNVNALLLGDSALYLCASSFPGTPYEQYFGPGTRLTVT.

This clonotype has more than one count but fewer than ten. This sequence joins TRBV7-8 and TRBJ1-4; 7 nucleotides align to TRBD1. The CDR3 has 17 amino acids. The germline gives CDR1 SGHVS, CDR2 FQNEAQ. Germline trimming cut 6 bases from V and 0 bases from J; bases unmatched to any gene: 10. CDR3 sequence: CASRGRTGTSTNEKLFF. CDR3 DNA: TGTGCCAGCAGGGGAAGGACAGGCACTTCAACTAATGAAAAACTGTTTTTT.